This TCR beta chain was sequenced during a study of shared clonotypes between healthy human individuals. Sorted subsets were amplified in replicate PCRs using 200 ng DNA, 30,000 to 35,000 T cell genomes. Generated by immunoSEQ multiplex PCR, the TCRdb table keeps only in-frame clones and is missing some. The profile shows 2 million to 2.5 million clones, 85% to 95% of them singletons. To note about this clone: Its target is unknown.

Broader study findings: Among non-shared clonotypes, generation probabilities were lower than among those shared by all four donors. Sharing across a few donors was seen in 4% to 5% of naive CD4 clonotypes. Generally, estimated richness proved larger in naive subsets than it did in memory subsets.

The sequenced sample was naive CD4+ T cells from PBMCs. Regarding subset: CD45RA+ positively selected. This TCR was sampled from a man aged 18-30 years in good health. Some clones in this sample may be carry-over from other donors' samples.

CDR3 sequence reads: CASGLIQGPNEQFF. The CDR3 nucleotides are TGTGCCAGCGGACTAATCCAGGGTCCCAATGAGCAGTTCTTC. The chain links TRBV28 to TRBJ2-1, with TRBD2 as a possible D gene (6 bases). Per germline, CDR1 MDHEN and CDR2 SYDVKM. The CDR3 runs 14 residues. V was trimmed by 8 bases and J by 6 bases, leaving 17 bases between them. The full variable domain, completed using reference TRBV28 and TRBJ2-1, is DVKVTQSSRYLVKRTGEKVFLECVQDMDHENMFWYRQDPGLGLRLIYFSYDVKMKEKGDIPEGYSVSREKKERFSLILESASTNQTSMYLCASGLIQGPNEQFFGPGTRLTVL.